This passage covers 7 T cell receptor beta chains from one sample sequenced in a study of T cell changes during pregnancy in multiple sclerosis (dated by TCRdb to between 2018 and 2020). Library preparation was by the immunoSEQ multiplex PCR assay. TCRdb's version of the immuneACCESS table is confined to in-frame rearrangements and falls short of the full clone set. An unresolved V gene accounts for under half of the shortfall where checked; the remainder is of unknown origin. The sample has roughly 100,000 clones on record, roughly nine tenths of them singletons. The ten most abundant clones make up approximately 1.7% of the sample. Sequencing used peripheral blood, obtained after pregnancy. All receptors come from a female donor in good health, enrolled as a control in a pregnancy study.

J is TRBJ2-2 and V is TRBV4-1; D is perhaps TRBD2 (7 bases). Germline CDR1 is MGHRA and CDR2 is YSYEKL. Trimming removed 1 base from V and 4 bases from J, with 16 bases in between. There are 17 residues in the CDR3. The CDR3 DNA follows: TGCGCCAGCAGCCAAGCGAGGGGGGGGGCCCGCACCGGGGAGCTGTTTTTT. Translating it yields CASSQARGGARTGELFF.

The chain couples TRBV19 to TRBJ2-5; a weak D match, TRBD2 (6 bases). This CDR3 region has 13 residues. Trimming cost V 6 bases and J 3 bases, with 11 bases left between them. Germline loops: CDR1 LNHDA, CDR2 SQIVND (reference sequence). CDR3 loop: CASRRGSKETQYF. CDR3 sequence (DNA): TGTGCCAGTAGACGGGGGTCCAAAGAGACCCAGTACTTC. The variable domain in full, with the rest retrieved from reference TRBV19 and TRBJ2-5, is DGGITQSPKYLFRKEGQNVTLSCEQNLNHDAMYWYRQDPGQGLRLIYYSQIVNDFQKGDIAEGYSVSREKKESFPLTVTSAQKNPTAFYLCASRRGSKETQYFGPGTRLLVL.

The V call is TRBV10-3, the J call TRBJ2-5; 7 bases fit TRBD2. This CDR3 has 14 residues. Germline V gives CDR1 ENHRY, CDR2 SYGVKD. J lost 3 bases, V lost 6 bases, and 7 bases had no gene match. The CDR3 reads CAISGGSSKETQYF. CDR3 DNA sequence: TGTGCCATCAGCGGGGGGAGCTCTAAAGAGACCCAGTACTTC.

Concerning this clone itself: At one boundary the junction diverges from the germline segment, which might be a read error. This rearrangement joins TRBV29-1 to TRBJ2-1; 7 bases align to TRBD2. This CDR3 contains 13 residues. Germline CDR1 and CDR2: SQVTM and ANQGSEA. CDR3 amino acids: CSVAGGSSNEQFF. CDR3 bases: TGCAGCGTTGCGGGGGGTTCCTCCAATGAGCAGTTCTTC.

The gene calls are TRBV4-3 and TRBJ1-1, with 7 bases fitting TRBD1. Germline CDR1 LGHNA, CDR2 YSLEER. This CDR3 is built from 12 residues. CDR3 residues: CASGTAASQAFF. CDR3 bases: TGCGCGTCTGGGACAGCGGCTTCTCAGGCTTTCTTT.

V gene TRBV11-2 combines with J gene TRBJ2-1; 10 bases match TRBD2. The germline CDR1 and CDR2 sequences are SGHAT and FQNNGV. Germline trimming cut 4 bases from V and 8 bases from J; bases unmatched to any gene: 8. This CDR3 has 15 amino acids. The CDR3 loop reads CASSSLAGGSDEQFF. CDR3 DNA: TGTGCCAGCAGCTCCTTAGCGGGGGGCTCAGATGAGCAGTTCTTC.

This clone was found a few times. V usage is TRBV6-5 and J usage is TRBJ1-1; D perhaps matches TRBD1 (5 bases). Germline-derived CDR1 and CDR2 are MNHEY and SVGAGI. The V end lost 2 bases, the J end lost 4 bases, and 11 bases lay between the germline ends. The CDR3 has 14 residues. The CDR3: CASSYVAGVTEAFF. DNA for the CDR3: TGTGCCAGCAGTTACGTGGCGGGGGTCACTGAAGCTTTCTTT.